The 29 T cell receptor beta chains given below trace back to one sample, sequenced in a study of blood T cell repertoires in COVID-19. Clones were read by immunoSEQ multiplex PCR, and TCRdb kept only the in-frame ones, dropping some. Of approximately 80,000 clones detected, 60% to 80% appear once; the ten largest clones hold more than 9%. The sample consisted of peripheral blood. The receptor set was obtained from a human donor in a cohort sampled during active COVID-19.

The chain joins TRBV9 to TRBJ2-3, with 9 bases fitting TRBD2. This CDR3 contains 18 residues. CDR1 is SGDLS and CDR2 is YYNGEE in the germline V gene. V trimming: 4 bases; J trimming: 0 bases; junction bases outside the gene matches: 12. CDR3 sequence: CASSKGLAYGRSTDTQYF. CDR3 coding DNA: TGTGCCAGCAGCAAGGGACTAGCATATGGTAGAAGCACAGATACGCAGTATTTT.

The chain links TRBV9 to TRBJ2-1; tentatively, D is TRBD1 (6 bases). The V end lost 4 bases, the J end lost 4 bases, and 15 bases lay between the germline ends. Germline loops: CDR1 SGDLS, CDR2 YYNGEE. This CDR3 is built from 15 residues. For the CDR3, the DNA is TGTGCCAGCAGCCCAACGGGACATGAATACAATGAGCAGTTCTTC. This encodes CASSPTGHEYNEQFF.

The gene calls are TRBV28 and TRBJ1-6; D not certain. The germline V gene has CDR1 MDHEN and CDR2 SYDVKM. This CDR3 has 14 residues. V was shortened by 3 bases and J by 5 bases, with 8 bases between the two germline ends. DNA for the CDR3: TGTGCCAGCAGTTTGCGGAGGGATAATTCACCCCTCCACTTT. This gives the protein CASSLRRDNSPLHF.

This clone came up a few times. The rearrangement joins TRBV7-8 to TRBJ2-1; 10 bases map to TRBD1. Germline V gives CDR1 SGHVS, CDR2 FQNEAQ. J lost 4 bases, V lost 5 bases, and 8 bases had no gene match. There are 16 residues in the CDR3. In DNA form, the CDR3 reads TGTGCCAGCAGCCCGACCGGGACAGGGGCATACAATGAGCAGTTCTTC. This sequence encodes CASSPTGTGAYNEQFF.

V and J are TRBV2 and TRBJ2-7; D is perhaps TRBD1 (6 bases). The length of the CDR3 is 18 residues. With 7 bases removed from V and 3 bases from J, the gap between germline ends came to 28 bases. Per the germline V gene, CDR1 is SNHLY and CDR2 is FYNNEI. The CDR3 nucleotides read TGTGCCAGCAACCTCATATTGACAGGTCTGGTGGGGTACTACGAGCAGTACTTC. This translates into CASNLILTGLVGYYEQYF.

The sample holds a few counts of this clone. The chain carries TRBV5-1 and TRBJ1-1; maybe TRBD1 (6 bases). The CDR3 is 15 residues long. Germline loops: CDR1 SGHRS, CDR2 YFSETQ. V lost 4 bases and J lost 1, with 14 bases in between. CDR3 bases: TGCGCCAGCAGCGGGCAGGGGACCTCGAACACTGAAGCTTTCTTT. Protein: CASSGQGTSNTEAFF.

The chain recombines TRBV30 with TRBJ1-1; D not certain. Germline-derived CDR1 and CDR2 are GTSNPN and SVGIG (reference sequence). The V end lost 1 base, the J end lost 2 bases, and 11 bases lay between the germline ends. The CDR3 consists of 14 residues. CDR3 loop: CAWSGQVANTEAFF. The CDR3 coding sequence is TGTGCCTGGAGTGGTCAAGTGGCAAACACTGAAGCTTTCTTT.

This clone was found once. The rearrangement uses TRBV6-1 and TRBJ1-4, with D perhaps TRBD1 (5 bases). The V and J ends lost 2 bases and 4 bases respectively, with 11 bases between them. This CDR3 comprises 15 residues. Germline lookup yields CDR1 MNHNS and CDR2 SASEGT. The CDR3 spells CASSESPGRNEKLFF. In DNA, the CDR3 is TGTGCCAGCAGTGAATCACCAGGGCGTAATGAAAAACTGTTTTTT.

This clone was seen only once. V and J are TRBV2 and TRBJ2-1; D perhaps matches TRBD2 (7 bases). CDR1 and CDR2 (germline): SNHLY, FYNNEI. Trimming shortened V by 6 bases and J by 0 bases, and 24 bases separated the two germline ends. The length of the CDR3 is 19 residues. CDR3 protein: CASRSGGEVKAASYNEQFF. CDR3 DNA: TGTGCCAGCAGATCGGGGGGCGAGGTTAAAGCCGCCTCCTACAATGAGCAGTTCTTC.

The sample holds many counts of this clone. Other nucleotide sequences from this sample produce the same CDR3. The rearrangement joins TRBV4-2 to TRBJ1-2; perhaps TRBD1 as D (6 bases). V was clipped by 0 bases and J by 3 bases, with 11 bases between them. Germline V lookup: CDR1 LGHNA, CDR2 YNFKEQ. This CDR3 contains 15 residues. CDR3 sequence reads: CASSQETGTHYGYTF. CDR3 DNA: TGTGCCAGCAGCCAAGAGACTGGGACACACTATGGCTACACCTTC.

This clone was found a few times. The rearrangement links TRBV27 to TRBJ1-2; 8 bases are shared with TRBD1. V lost 5 bases to trimming and J lost 4 bases; unmatched junction nucleotides: 3. This CDR3 region has 13 residues. From germline, CDR1 is MNHEY and CDR2 SMNVEV (reference sequence). CDR3 in DNA: TGTGCCAGCAGTGGGGGACAGGTCTATGGCTACACCTTC. It specifies CASSGGQVYGYTF.

The CDR3 DNA follows: TGTGCCACCGGGGAGGGGTCAGGGGATCAGCCCCAGCATTTT. This translates into CATGEGSGDQPQHF. The chain carries TRBV19 and TRBJ1-5; D might be TRBD1 (6 bases). Germline values: CDR1 LNHDA, CDR2 SQIVND (reference sequence). The CDR3 loop spans 14 amino acids. Trimming took 10 bases from V and 5 from J, leaving 18 bases between them.

V gene TRBV5-6 combines with J gene TRBJ2-5; TRBD2 aligns across 7 bases. Germline V gene data show CDR1 as SGHDT and CDR2 as YYEEEE. The CDR3 loop spans 15 amino acids. V gave up 0 bases and J gave up 1 base; unmatched junction bases: 3. The CDR3 region has the DNA TGTGCCAGCAGCTTGGGTGGGACTACCCAAGAGACCCAGTACTTC. Its protein is CASSLGGTTQETQYF. Supplemented by reference TRBV5-6 and TRBJ2-5, the full variable domain reads DAGVTQSPTHLIKTRGQQVTLRCSPKSGHDTVSWYQQALGQGPQFIFQYYEEEERQRGNFPDRFSGHQFPNYSSELNVNALLLGDSALYLCASSLGGTTQETQYFGPGTRLLVL.

The V and J genes are TRBV18 and TRBJ2-7; tentatively, D is TRBD2 (7 bases). The V gene's germline CDR1 is KGHSH and CDR2 LQKENI. Trimming took off 5 bases at V and 1 base at J, with 15 bases between the two ends. The CDR3 is 15 amino acids. The CDR3 protein is CASSGGGALSYEQYF. The CDR3 DNA reads as TGTGCCAGCTCAGGCGGGGGCGCTCTATCCTACGAGCAGTACTTC.

V gene TRBV6-6 combines with J gene TRBJ1-4; 7 positions agree with TRBD1. The CDR3 contains 15 residues. CDR1 and CDR2 from the germline V gene are MNHNY and SVGAGI (reference sequence). V gave up 5 bases and J gave up 3 bases; unmatched junction bases: 6. As DNA, the CDR3 is TGTGCCAGCAGTCAAGACGGGACAGCTAATGAAAAACTGTTTTTT. Encoded protein: CASSQDGTANEKLFF.

The sample holds a few counts of this clone. The chain has TRBV19 and TRBJ1-2; TRBD1 aligns across 7 bases. The V and J ends lost 6 bases and 0 bases, in that order; junction bases with no gene match: 10. Germline assignment: CDR1 LNHDA and CDR2 SQIVND (reference sequence). This CDR3 contains 16 residues. CDR3 nucleotide sequence: TGTGCCAGTAGAAACCCAGGGACAGCAGCTAACTATGGCTACACCTTC. Its protein is CASRNPGTAANYGYTF.

This chain uses TRBV11-1 with TRBJ2-3; 9 bases match TRBD2. With V trimmed by 5 bases and J by 1 base, 4 bases remained unmatched. CDR3 length equals 15 residues. Germline V gene sequence: CDR1 SGHAT, CDR2 FQDESV (reference sequence). CDR3 amino acids: CASSAGGPGTDTQYF. The CDR3 DNA sequence: TGTGCCAGCAGCGCGGGGGGGCCTGGCACAGATACGCAGTATTTT. Variable domain in full (rest from reference TRBV11-1 and TRBJ2-3): EAEVAQSPRYKITEKSQAVAFWCDPISGHATLYWYRQILGQGPELLVQFQDESVVDDSQLPKDRFSAERLKGVDSTLKIQPAELGDSAMYLCASSAGGPGTDTQYFGPGTRLTVL.

The rearrangement joins TRBV19 to TRBJ2-7; TRBD1 agrees at 8 bases. The CDR3 consists of 15 residues. From germline, CDR1 is LNHDA and CDR2 SQIVND (reference sequence). The V and J ends lost 1 base and 2 bases, in that order; junction bases with no gene match: 4. The CDR3 DNA reads TGTGCCAGTAGTATAGCCGGGACAGGTCCCTACGAGCAGTACTTC. The encoded protein is CASSIAGTGPYEQYF.

The genes are TRBV28 and TRBJ1-2, with unresolved D. Germline V gene data show CDR1 as MDHEN and CDR2 as SYDVKM. The CDR3 runs to 12 residues. V was pared by 3 bases and J by 5 bases, with 7 bases between. The CDR3 region is CASSLAAYGYTF. The CDR3 region has the DNA TGTGCCAGCAGTTTGGCCGCTTATGGCTACACCTTC.

The chain uses TRBV7-6 and TRBJ1-1; 9 bases fit TRBD1. The CDR3 has 15 amino acids. Germline values: CDR1 SGHVS, CDR2 FNYEAQ. Losses at the gene ends were 2 bases for V and 5 bases for J; bases not matched to a gene: 6. DNA of the CDR3: TGTGCCAGCAGCTTATCCGGACAGGGGTATACTGAAGCTTTCTTT. It is translated as CASSLSGQGYTEAFF. Looking up the rest from reference TRBV7-6 and TRBJ1-1 gives the full variable domain: GAGVSQSPRYKVTKRGQDVALRCDPISGHVSLYWYRQALGQGPEFLTYFNYEAQQDKSGLPNDRFSAERPEGSISTLTIQRTEQRDSAMYRCASSLSGQGYTEAFFGQGTRLTVV.

The chain links TRBV7-9 to TRBJ1-1, with D perhaps TRBD1 (5 bases). Deletions cut 0 bases from V and 2 bases from J, with 13 bases between. The CDR3 runs to 16 residues. From germline, CDR1 is SEHNR and CDR2 FQNEAQ (reference sequence). Here the CDR3 reads CASSLARGGGNTEAFF. For the CDR3, the DNA is TGTGCCAGCAGCTTAGCGCGGGGGGGAGGAAACACTGAAGCTTTCTTT.

This clone was seen only once. The chain uses TRBV4-2 and TRBJ2-7; 8 bases fit TRBD2. Germline trimming cut 1 base from V and 6 bases from J; bases unmatched to any gene: 14. Germline V gives CDR1 LGHNA, CDR2 YNFKEQ. This CDR3 is built from 17 residues. In nucleotides, the CDR3 is TGTGCCAGCAGCCAAGTGACATTGGCGGGGGGTCCCGGCGAGCAGTACTTC. Protein product: CASSQVTLAGGPGEQYF.

The CDR3 nucleotides read TGTGCCAGCAGTTACTCTCCAGGGTCCCACGAGCAGTACTTC. Protein: CASSYSPGSHEQYF. The chain couples TRBV6-5 to TRBJ2-7; possible D gene TRBD1, 5 bases. The CDR3 has 14 residues. Trimming removed 0 bases at V and 5 bases at J, with 11 bases between. The germline gives CDR1 MNHEY, CDR2 SVGAGI.

The rearrangement links TRBV28 to TRBJ1-4; the D is unclear. CDR3 length: 12 amino acids. The germline CDR1 and CDR2 sequences are MDHEN and SYDVKM. Trimming pared 6 bases from V and 0 bases from J, leaving 2 bases between. CDR3 nucleotide sequence: TGTGCCAGCAGCACAACTAATGAAAAACTGTTTTTT. Encoded protein: CASSTTNEKLFF.

This clone was observed a single time. The chain has TRBV6-5 and TRBJ1-1; D might be TRBD1 (6 bases). Trimming shortened V by 11 bases and J by 1 base, and 17 bases separated the two germline ends. In germline, CDR1 is MNHEY, CDR2 SVGAGI. The CDR3 is 14 residues long. The CDR3 sequence: CALLSGTTNTEAFF. In nucleotides, the CDR3 is TGTGCCCTCCTCTCCGGGACAACGAACACTGAAGCTTTCTTT.

The genes are TRBV18 and TRBJ2-5; TRBD1 might be the D (6 bases). With 5 bases removed from V and 2 bases from J, the gap between germline ends came to 18 bases. CDR1 is KGHSH, CDR2 LQKENI, per germline. The CDR3 runs 16 residues. CDR3 DNA: TGTGCCAGCTCAGAATTTCAGGGGCCCCTACAAGAGACCCAGTACTTC. Protein: CASSEFQGPLQETQYF.

The CDR3 protein is CASSSPGRGEQFF. In nucleotides, the CDR3 is TGTGCCAGCAGTAGCCCGGGGAGGGGTGAGCAGTTCTTC. The J gene is TRBJ2-1, the V gene TRBV11-2, with TRBD2 matching over 7 bases. V gave up 6 bases and J gave up 9 bases; unmatched junction bases: 8. CDR1 and CDR2 from the germline V gene are SGHAT and FQNNGV. This CDR3 is built from 13 residues.

A note on this clone: One junction end does not reproduce the germline sequence, and a read error may be involved. The V call is TRBV3-1 (or the pseudogene TRBV3-2), the J call TRBJ2-7; 9 positions agree with TRBD1. CDR1 and CDR2 from the germline V gene are LGHDT and YNNKEL (reference sequence). The CDR3 is 16 amino acids. The CDR3, as DNA: TGTGCCAGCACCCAAGCCGGGACAGGGACCTCCTACGAGCAGTACTTC. Translated: CASTQAGTGTSYEQYF.

The rearrangement uses TRBV11-2 and TRBJ2-6, with D unclear. Trimming took 5 bases from V and 5 from J, leaving 10 bases between them. This CDR3 has 14 amino acids. Germline loops: CDR1 SGHAT, CDR2 FQNNGV. The CDR3 DNA is TGTGCCAGCAGCACACCAACGAGGGCCAACGTCCTGACTTTC. Amino acid sequence: CASSTPTRANVLTF.